A single T cell receptor (beta chain) is shown here with its context. The data originate from a study of blood T cell repertoires in COVID-19. On the study more broadly: Sources were T cells, B-cell-depleted T cells, or PBMCs; the material itself was cDNA or gDNA.

In the original processing: Reference gene primer amplification in the assay estimated nucleated cell counts. The method was immunoSEQ multiplex PCR; TCRdb's version includes in-frame clones alone and lacks a portion of them. From that table come the V and J calls and clone size; the DNA was used to work out D and trimming. The data hold 80,000 to 100,000 clones, with roughly 76% observed a single time. The CDR3 contains 12 residues. Germline CDR1 reads SNHLY; CDR2 reads FYNNEI. The V gene lost 6 bases and the J gene lost 1 base, with 6 bases spanning the gap. The rearrangement links TRBV2 to TRBJ1-2; D call uncertain. The receptor was isolated from a woman aged 80 or older with active or convalescent COVID-19. The sample comprised peripheral blood. Here the CDR3 DNA reads TGTGCCAGCAGGACTTATAACTATGGCTACACCTTC. It codes for CASRTYNYGYTF.